The 26 T cell receptor beta chains in this list originate from one sample, sequenced in a study of blood T cell repertoires in COVID-19. Some clones are missing from TCRdb's copy, which holds only in-frame ones; the method was immunoSEQ multiplex PCR. The sample lists 65,000 to 90,000 clones, roughly 91% occurring once. Sequenced: peripheral blood. The receptor set was obtained from a woman aged 18 to 35 with acute or convalescent COVID-19.

The chain is built from TRBV4-1 and TRBJ2-1, with a possible D match to TRBD2 (6 bases). Trimming took 0 bases from V and 6 from J, leaving 18 bases between them. This CDR3 comprises 17 residues. In germline, CDR1 is MGHRA, CDR2 YSYEKL. The DNA for the CDR3 is TGCGCCAGCAGCCAAGAATGGCTAGCGACATGGGGCAATGAGCAGTTCTTC. Residues: CASSQEWLATWGNEQFF.

The chain couples TRBV6-1 to TRBJ2-6, with 7 bases fitting TRBD2. The V segment lost 3 bases and the J segment 3 bases; nucleotides outside the gene matches: 5. CDR3 length: 16 amino acids. Germline V gene lookup returns CDR1 MNHNS and CDR2 SASEGT. In DNA form, the CDR3 reads TGTGCCAGCAGTGAGACCGCGGGGGATGGGGCCAACGTCCTGACTTTC. Its translation: CASSETAGDGANVLTF.

The chain couples TRBV18 to TRBJ1-6, with 7 bases identical to TRBD1. After removal of 3 bases from V and 6 bases from J, the junction contained 5 bases not matched to a gene. Germline CDR1 reads KGHSH; CDR2 reads LQKENI. This CDR3 has 15 amino acids. The CDR3 DNA reads TGTGCCAGCTCACCCGGACAGGCGTTTAATTCACCCCTCCACTTT. As protein: CASSPGQAFNSPLHF. Looking up the rest from reference TRBV18 and TRBJ1-6 gives the full variable domain: NAGVMQNPRHLVRRRGQEARLRCSPMKGHSHVYWYRQLPEEGLKFMVYLQKENIIDESGMPKERFSAEFPKEGPSILRIQQVVRGDSAAYFCASSPGQAFNSPLHFGNGTRLTVT.

The chain is built from TRBV30 and TRBJ2-3, with a weak D call TRBD1 (6 bases). Germline CDR1 reads GTSNPN; CDR2 reads SVGIG (reference sequence). The CDR3 has 15 amino acids. V shed 5 bases and J shed 3 bases, with 18 bases lying between them. CDR3 loop: CAWSKRGSRTDTQYF. The DNA for the CDR3 is TGTGCCTGGTCGAAAAGGGGGTCCCGGACAGATACGCAGTATTTT.

The chain links TRBV7-9 to TRBJ1-2; no clear D gene. V lost 4 bases and J lost 4, with 19 bases in between. There are 16 residues in the CDR3. CDR1 and CDR2 (germline): SEHNR, FQNEAQ (reference sequence). The CDR3 DNA is TGTGCCAGCAGCTCGCAACAGCAGGCTCTTGGCTATGGCTACACCTTC. Its translation is CASSSQQQALGYGYTF.

This chain joins TRBV5-1 and TRBJ1-6; D is perhaps TRBD1 (5 bases). The germline V gene has CDR1 SGHRS and CDR2 YFSETQ. Trimming stripped 0 bases from V and 3 bases from J, with 10 bases between. CDR3 length equals 16 residues. Written as DNA, the CDR3 is TGCGCCAGCAGCTTGGAGCCAGGGAACTATAATTCACCCCTCCACTTT. Protein: CASSLEPGNYNSPLHF.

The chain carries TRBV6-5 and TRBJ1-3, with TRBD1 identical over 10 bases. J was trimmed by 4 bases and V by 6 bases; bases with no gene match: 6. The length of the CDR3 is 15 residues. Germline V gene data show CDR1 as MNHEY and CDR2 as SVGAGI. CDR3 sequence (DNA): TGTGCCAGCAGACCTCGGGACAGGGGAGGAAACACCATATATTTT. Translation gives CASRPRDRGGNTIYF.

The chain links TRBV5-1 to TRBJ2-1, with a tentative D call TRBD2 (7 bases). The germline CDR1 and CDR2 sequences are SGHRS and YFSETQ. The CDR3 is 16 residues long. The V gene lost 0 bases and the J gene lost 8 bases, with 18 bases spanning the gap. For the CDR3, the DNA is TGCGCCAGCAGCTTGGTCCCGGGGGGCCCGGCGTATGAGCAGTTCTTC. Residues: CASSLVPGGPAYEQFF.

This chain uses TRBV9 with TRBJ2-3; the D gene is possibly TRBD2 (7 bases). The CDR3 has 17 amino acids. Germline assignment: CDR1 SGDLS and CDR2 YYNGEE. V was cut by 0 bases and J by 3 bases, with 17 bases left in between. CDR3 in DNA: TGTGCCAGCAGCGTAGGATCCCAGGGGAGGGGTACAGATACGCAGTATTTT. Its protein product is CASSVGSQGRGTDTQYF.

This sequence joins TRBV6-5 and TRBJ1-5, with 9 positions matching TRBD1. V lost 7 bases and J lost 2; bases outside the gene matches: 6. The CDR3 has 15 amino acids. The germline gives CDR1 MNHEY, CDR2 SVGAGI. The CDR3 DNA is TGTGCCAGCAACCAAGACAGGGGGGGCAATCAGCCCCAGCATTTT. Its protein product is CASNQDRGGNQPQHF.

Here the CDR3 DNA reads TGTGCCTGGAAATTTGAACTAGCGGGAGATGAGCAGTTCTTC. Translated: CAWKFELAGDEQFF. The chain combines TRBV30 with TRBJ2-1, with 11 bases matching TRBD2. The CDR3 loop spans 14 amino acids. Germline lookup yields CDR1 GTSNPN and CDR2 SVGIG (reference sequence). Trimming cost V 4 bases and J 8 bases; bases outside gene matches: 7.

The chain is built from TRBV5-1 and TRBJ2-7; a possible D gene is TRBD2 (5 bases). With 4 bases removed from V and 7 bases from J, the gap between germline ends came to 12 bases. The CDR3 extends over 12 amino acids. Germline V gene lookup returns CDR1 SGHRS and CDR2 YFSETQ. The CDR3 here is CASSVAGGEQYF. CDR3 nucleotide sequence: TGCGCCAGCAGCGTGGCGGGTGGGGAGCAGTACTTC.

The chain has TRBV4-3 and TRBJ1-1, with a weak D call TRBD1 (6 bases). The germline V and J ends were trimmed by 2 bases and 4 bases, with 14 bases remaining between them. CDR1 is LGHNA, CDR2 YSLEER, per germline. This CDR3 contains 15 residues. In DNA form, the CDR3 reads TGCGCCAGCAGCCAAACCCACAGGGCCGGCACTGAAGCTTTCTTT. Translation: CASSQTHRAGTEAFF.

This chain uses TRBV7-6 with TRBJ2-2, with 11 bases lining up with TRBD2. This CDR3 contains 18 residues. V lost 2 bases and J lost 4; bases outside the gene matches: 9. CDR1 is SGHVS and CDR2 is FNYEAQ in the germline V gene. As DNA, the CDR3 is TGTGCCAGCAGCTTAAGGGTTAGCGGGAGGGCGAGCACCGGGGAGCTGTTTTTT. As protein: CASSLRVSGRASTGELFF.

The chain links TRBV4-3 to TRBJ2-6; D is uncertain. V shed 1 base and J shed 0 bases, with 4 bases lying between them. Germline loops: CDR1 LGHNA, CDR2 YSLEER. CDR3 size: 15 residues. CDR3 sequence: CASSQAFSGANVLTF. DNA for the CDR3: TGCGCCAGCAGCCAAGCGTTCTCTGGGGCCAACGTCCTGACTTTC.

The chain recombines TRBV7-2 with TRBJ2-1; maybe TRBD1 (6 bases). This CDR3 has 14 residues. In germline, CDR1 is SGHTA, CDR2 FQGNSA. V lost 0 bases to trimming and J lost 5 bases, with 8 bases between them. The CDR3 protein is CASSLARGNNEQFF. CDR3 DNA sequence: TGTGCCAGCAGCTTAGCTAGGGGGAACAATGAGCAGTTCTTC. The whole variable domain, filled in from reference TRBV7-2 and TRBJ2-1, reads GAGVSQSPSNKVTEKGKDVELRCDPISGHTALYWYRQSLGQGLEFLIYFQGNSAPDKSGLPSDRFSAERTGGSVSTLTIQRTQQEDSAVYLCASSLARGNNEQFFGPGTRLTVL.

The CDR3 is CASSEQSGGIGNEQFF. For the CDR3, the DNA is TGTGCCAGCAGTGAGCAATCAGGGGGAATTGGGAATGAGCAGTTCTTC. This chain uses TRBV6-4 with TRBJ2-1; 7 bases are a match to TRBD1. Germline V gene lookup returns CDR1 MRHNA and CDR2 SNTAGT. This CDR3 region has 16 residues. V trimming: 3 bases; J trimming: 7 bases; junction bases outside the gene matches: 12.

The chain carries TRBV7-9 and TRBJ1-1; D possibly corresponds to TRBD1 (5 bases). V lost 5 bases, J lost 4 bases, and 20 bases lay in between. The CDR3 is made up of 16 amino acids. CDR1 is SEHNR and CDR2 is FQNEAQ in the germline V gene (reference sequence). The CDR3: CASSPLGGRWGTEAFF. CDR3 coding DNA: TGTGCCAGCAGCCCCTTGGGGGGAAGATGGGGCACTGAAGCTTTCTTT.

V is TRBV24-1 and J is TRBJ1-2; D not resolved. CDR3 length: 14 residues. Germline CDR1 is KGHDR and CDR2 is SFDVKD. V was cut by 0 bases and J by 2 bases, with 6 bases left in between. The CDR3 coding sequence is TGTGCCACCAGTGATTTGCAGAGGAACTATGGCTACACCTTC. It specifies CATSDLQRNYGYTF.

The V and J genes are TRBV28 and TRBJ1-2; D is unclear. Germline values: CDR1 MDHEN, CDR2 SYDVKM. The CDR3 spans 16 residues. Trimming stripped 5 bases from V and 4 bases from J, with 20 bases between. In nucleotides, the CDR3 is TGTGCCAGCAGTACAAACTTAGTTTTTGCGGGCTATGGCTACACCTTC. Translating gives CASSTNLVFAGYGYTF.

This chain links TRBV5-6 with TRBJ2-7; weak D call: TRBD1 (6 bases). Germline CDR1 SGHDT, CDR2 YYEEEE. The CDR3 is made up of 15 amino acids. V dropped 0 bases and J dropped 3 bases, with 13 bases sitting between them. DNA of the CDR3: TGTGCCAGCAGCTTGGTACAGGGTCTGGACTACGAGCAGTACTTC. It is translated as CASSLVQGLDYEQYF. Filled out from reference TRBV5-6 and TRBJ2-7, the complete variable domain reads DAGVTQSPTHLIKTRGQQVTLRCSPKSGHDTVSWYQQALGQGPQFIFQYYEEEERQRGNFPDRFSGHQFPNYSSELNVNALLLGDSALYLCASSLVQGLDYEQYFGPGTRLTVT.

The gene calls are TRBV5-1 and TRBJ1-1, with TRBD1 matching over 8 bases. The germline V gene encodes CDR1 SGHRS and CDR2 YFSETQ. The CDR3 is made up of 14 amino acids. V was pared by 4 bases and J by 4 bases, with 6 bases of the junction left unmatched. The CDR3 protein is CASSTGGRGTEAFF. Written as DNA, the CDR3 is TGCGCCAGCAGCACAGGGGGTCGGGGCACTGAAGCTTTCTTT.

The chain has TRBV6-5 and TRBJ1-6, with D unresolved. V lost 5 bases, J lost 8 bases, and 13 bases lay in between. Looked up from germline, CDR1 is MNHEY and CDR2 is SVGAGI. The CDR3 extends over 14 amino acids. CDR3 DNA: TGTGCCAGCAGTCTCGGGTTCGCGGATTCACCCCTCCACTTT. It translates to CASSLGFADSPLHF.

The gene calls are TRBV2 and TRBJ1-1, with 12 bases matching TRBD1. Germline V gives CDR1 SNHLY, CDR2 FYNNEI. J lost 4 bases, V lost 5 bases, and 11 bases had no gene match. The CDR3 contains 17 residues. CDR3 sequence: CASSTGTGGIPGTEAFF. The CDR3 nucleotides read TGTGCCAGCAGTACTGGGACAGGGGGCATACCGGGCACTGAAGCTTTCTTT.

This rearrangement joins TRBV6-1 to TRBJ1-1, with 7 bases matching TRBD1. This CDR3 contains 14 residues. V lost 3 bases and J lost 1; bases outside the gene matches: 2. Germline lookup yields CDR1 MNHNS and CDR2 SASEGT. The CDR3 nucleotides are TGTGCCAGCAGTGACAGGGGGAAGAACACTGAAGCTTTCTTT. Protein: CASSDRGKNTEAFF.

The V gene is TRBV4-3, the J gene TRBJ1-1; D remains ambiguous. CDR3 length: 13 amino acids. Trimming shortened V by 4 bases and J by 1 base, and 7 bases separated the two germline ends. Per germline, CDR1 LGHNA and CDR2 YSLEER. CDR3 sequence (DNA): TGCGCCAGCAGCCTAGCGGAGAACACTGAAGCTTTCTTT. Translating gives CASSLAENTEAFF.